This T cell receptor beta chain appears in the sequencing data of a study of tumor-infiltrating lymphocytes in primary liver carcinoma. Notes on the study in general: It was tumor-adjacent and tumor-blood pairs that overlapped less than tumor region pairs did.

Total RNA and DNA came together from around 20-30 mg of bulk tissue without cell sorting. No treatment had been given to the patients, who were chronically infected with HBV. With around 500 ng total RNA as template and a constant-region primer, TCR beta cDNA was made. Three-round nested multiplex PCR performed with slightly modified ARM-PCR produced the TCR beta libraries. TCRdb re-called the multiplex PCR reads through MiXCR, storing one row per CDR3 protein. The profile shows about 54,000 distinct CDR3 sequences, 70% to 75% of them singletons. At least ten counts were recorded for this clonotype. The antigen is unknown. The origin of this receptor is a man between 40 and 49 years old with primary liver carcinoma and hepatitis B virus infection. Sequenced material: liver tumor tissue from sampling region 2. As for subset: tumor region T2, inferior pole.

The CDR3 here is CASSPHYEQYF. The CDR3 coding sequence is TGTGCCAGCAGTCCTCACTACGAGCAGTACTTC. The chain is built from TRBV12-3 or TRBV12-4 and TRBJ2-7; D uncertain. V was pared by 5 bases and J by 3 bases, with 5 bases between. The CDR3 consists of 11 residues.